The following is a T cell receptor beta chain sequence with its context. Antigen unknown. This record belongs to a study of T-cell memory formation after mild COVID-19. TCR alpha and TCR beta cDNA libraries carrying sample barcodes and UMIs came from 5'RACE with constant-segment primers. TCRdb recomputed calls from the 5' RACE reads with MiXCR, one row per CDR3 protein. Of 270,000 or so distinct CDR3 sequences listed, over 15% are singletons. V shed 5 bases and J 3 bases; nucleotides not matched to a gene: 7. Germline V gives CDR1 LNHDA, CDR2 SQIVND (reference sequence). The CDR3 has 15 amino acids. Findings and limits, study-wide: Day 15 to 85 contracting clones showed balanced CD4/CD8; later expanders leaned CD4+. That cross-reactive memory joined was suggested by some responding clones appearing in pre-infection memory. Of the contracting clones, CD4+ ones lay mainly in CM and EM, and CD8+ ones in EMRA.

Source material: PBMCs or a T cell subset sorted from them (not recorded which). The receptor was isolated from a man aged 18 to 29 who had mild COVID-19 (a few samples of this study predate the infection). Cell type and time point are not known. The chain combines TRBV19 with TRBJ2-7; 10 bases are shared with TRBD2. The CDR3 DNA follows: TGTGCCAGTAGTCCTGATAGCGGGGGGTTCTACGAGCAGTACTTC. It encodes CASSPDSGGFYEQYF. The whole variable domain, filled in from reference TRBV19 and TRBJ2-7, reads DGGITQSPKYLFRKEGQNVTLSCEQNLNHDAMYWYRQDPGQGLRLIYYSQIVNDFQKGDIAEGYSVSREKKESFPLTVTSAQKNPTAFYLCASSPDSGGFYEQYFGPGTRLTVT.